The present T cell receptor (beta chain) was sequenced within a study of blood T cell repertoires in COVID-19. Study-wide background: Samples taken during acute and convalescent COVID-19 were collected in the United States, Italy and Spain. The analysed material was cDNA or gDNA that came from T cells, B-cell-depleted T cells, or PBMCs.

The sample holds a few counts of this clone. Per germline, CDR1 SNHLY and CDR2 FYNNEI. CDR3 size: 14 residues. V was clipped by 6 bases and J by 4 bases, with 15 bases between them. Produced via immunoSEQ multiplex PCR; TCRdb's table is partial and in-frame only. This sample has some 100,000 clones, with around 88% found just once. Source material: peripheral blood. This TCR derives from a human donor in a cohort sampled during active COVID-19. V is TRBV2 and J is TRBJ1-1; TRBD1 is a possible D gene (5 bases). In DNA form, the CDR3 reads TGTGCCAGCAGGAGCGGGGGTTGGAGCACTGAAGCTTTCTTT. Protein: CASRSGGWSTEAFF.